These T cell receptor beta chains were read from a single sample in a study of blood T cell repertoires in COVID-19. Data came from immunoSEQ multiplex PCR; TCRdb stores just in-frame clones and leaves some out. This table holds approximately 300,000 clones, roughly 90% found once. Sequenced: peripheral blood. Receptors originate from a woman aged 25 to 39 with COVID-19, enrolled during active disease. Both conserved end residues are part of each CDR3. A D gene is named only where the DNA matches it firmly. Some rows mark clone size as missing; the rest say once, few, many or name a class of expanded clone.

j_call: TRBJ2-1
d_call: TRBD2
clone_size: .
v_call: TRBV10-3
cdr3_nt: TGTGCCAACGGGGGAGGGAACTCCTACAATGAGCAGTTCTTC
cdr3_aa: CANGGGNSYNEQFF

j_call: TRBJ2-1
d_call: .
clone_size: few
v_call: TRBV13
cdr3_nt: TGTGCCAGCAGCTCGGATCAGGGTTACAATGAGCAGTTCTTC
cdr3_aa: CASSSDQGYNEQFF

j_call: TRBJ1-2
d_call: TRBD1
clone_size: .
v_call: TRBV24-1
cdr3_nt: TGTGCCACCAGTGATTTGCCTCGACAGGGCGAGGGCTACACCTTC
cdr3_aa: CATSDLPRQGEGYTF

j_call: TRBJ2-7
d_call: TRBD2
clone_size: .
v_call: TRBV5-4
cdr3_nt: TGTGCCAGCAGCTCCGGGAGGGGCCCCTACGAGCAGTACTTC
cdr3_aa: CASSSGRGPYEQYF

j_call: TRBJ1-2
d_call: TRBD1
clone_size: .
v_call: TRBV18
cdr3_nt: TGTGCCAGCTCCAGAGGGACAGGGGACTATGGCTACACCTTC
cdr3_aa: CASSRGTGDYGYTF

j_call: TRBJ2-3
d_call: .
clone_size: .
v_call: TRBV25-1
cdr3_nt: TGTGCCAGCAGTGAATCGGCAGGGGGCACAGATACGCAGTATTTT
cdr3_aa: CASSESAGGTDTQYF

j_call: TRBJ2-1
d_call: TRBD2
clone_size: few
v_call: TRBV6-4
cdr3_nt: TGTGCCAGCAGTGAGGGTAGCGGGAGTCCCAATGAGCAGTTCTTC
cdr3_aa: CASSEGSGSPNEQFF

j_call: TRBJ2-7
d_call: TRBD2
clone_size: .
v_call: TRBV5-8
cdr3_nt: TGTGCCAGCAGCTTAGCGGGAGTATACGAGCAGTACTTC
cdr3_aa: CASSLAGVYEQYF

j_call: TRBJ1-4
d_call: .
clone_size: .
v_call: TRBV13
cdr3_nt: TGTGCCAGCAGCTTGAGACAGGATAATGAAAAACTGTTTTTT
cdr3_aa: CASSLRQDNEKLFF

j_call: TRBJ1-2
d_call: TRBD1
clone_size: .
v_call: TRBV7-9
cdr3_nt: TGTGCCAGCAGCGATTTACAGGGGTTCATTGAGGGCTACACCTTC
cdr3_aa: CASSDLQGFIEGYTF

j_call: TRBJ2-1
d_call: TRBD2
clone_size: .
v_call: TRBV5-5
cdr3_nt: TGTGCCAGCAGCTTTATTACTAGCGAAGATGAGCAGTTCTTC
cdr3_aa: CASSFITSEDEQFF

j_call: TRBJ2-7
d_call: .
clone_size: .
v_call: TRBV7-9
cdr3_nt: TGTGCCAGCAGCCTCTCCTACGAGCAGTACTTC
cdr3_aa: CASSLSYEQYF

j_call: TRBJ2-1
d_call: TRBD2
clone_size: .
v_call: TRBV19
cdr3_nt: TGTGCCAGTAGTCGGACTAGCGGCTCCTACAATGAGCAGTTCTTC
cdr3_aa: CASSRTSGSYNEQFF

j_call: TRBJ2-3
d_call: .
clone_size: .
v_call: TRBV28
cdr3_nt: TGTGCCAGCACTAAATCGACAGATACGCAGTATTTT
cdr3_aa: CASTKSTDTQYF

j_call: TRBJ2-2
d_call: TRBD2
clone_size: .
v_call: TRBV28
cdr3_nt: TGTGCCAGCAGCGGGGGGTATGGGGCGGACACCGGGGAGCTGTTTTTT
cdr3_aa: CASSGGYGADTGELFF

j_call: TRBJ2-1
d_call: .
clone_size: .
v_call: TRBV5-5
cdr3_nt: TGTGCCAGCAGCTTGGACGGAGGGAATGAGCAGTTCTTC
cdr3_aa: CASSLDGGNEQFF

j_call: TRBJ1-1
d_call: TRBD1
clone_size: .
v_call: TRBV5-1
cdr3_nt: TGCGCCAGCAGCCCTCGGACAGGGCCGAACACTGAAGCTTTCTTT
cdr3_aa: CASSPRTGPNTEAFF

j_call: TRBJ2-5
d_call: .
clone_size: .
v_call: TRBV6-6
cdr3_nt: TGTGCCAGCAGTTCCCAGGGCGTAGCCCAAGAGACCCAGTACTTC
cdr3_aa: CASSSQGVAQETQYF

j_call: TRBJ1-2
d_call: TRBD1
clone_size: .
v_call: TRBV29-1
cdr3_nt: TGCAGCGCTAAAACGGGACAGGGGGCGGCTGGCTACACCTTC
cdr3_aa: CSAKTGQGAAGYTF

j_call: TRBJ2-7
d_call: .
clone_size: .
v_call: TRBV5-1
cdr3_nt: TGCGCCAGCACCAAAGAACTTTCGTACGAGCAGTACTTC
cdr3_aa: CASTKELSYEQYF

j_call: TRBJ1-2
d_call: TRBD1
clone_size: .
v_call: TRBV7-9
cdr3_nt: TGTGCCAGCAGCGAAAACCGGGACAGGGTCGGCTACACCTTC
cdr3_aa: CASSENRDRVGYTF

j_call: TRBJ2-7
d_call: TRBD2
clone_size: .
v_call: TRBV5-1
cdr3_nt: TGCGCCAGCAGGGTTGCGGGAGGGCCGGGTCACGAGCAGTACTTC
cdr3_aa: CASRVAGGPGHEQYF

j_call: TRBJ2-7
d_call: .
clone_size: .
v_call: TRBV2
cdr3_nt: TGTGCCAGCAGCCGGGACAACTACGAGCAGTACTTC
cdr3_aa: CASSRDNYEQYF

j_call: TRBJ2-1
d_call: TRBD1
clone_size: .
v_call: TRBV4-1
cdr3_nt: TGCGCCAGCAGCCCGACAGGGCGAATCTCCTACAATGAGCAGTTCTTC
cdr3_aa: CASSPTGRISYNEQFF

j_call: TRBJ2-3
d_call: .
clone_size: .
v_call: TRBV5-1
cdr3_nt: TGCGCCAGCAGCTTGGGGGCCAGCGGCCACACAGATACGCAGTATTTT
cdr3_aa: CASSLGASGHTDTQYF

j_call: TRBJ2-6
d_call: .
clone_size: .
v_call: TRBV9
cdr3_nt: TGTGCCAGCAGCGTAGAGGCCAGGCCCAGCTCTGGGGCCAACGTCCTGACTTTC
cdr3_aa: CASSVEARPSSGANVLTF

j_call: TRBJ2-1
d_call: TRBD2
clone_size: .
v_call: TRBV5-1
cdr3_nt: TGCGCCAGCAGCAAAGGACTAGCGGGAGGATCCAATGAGCAGTTCTTC
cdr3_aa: CASSKGLAGGSNEQFF

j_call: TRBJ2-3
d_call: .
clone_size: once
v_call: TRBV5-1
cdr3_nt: TGCGCCAGCAGCTTGAACGGGAACACAGATACGCAGTATTTT
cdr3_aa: CASSLNGNTDTQYF